Below are 10 T cell receptor beta chains sequenced from a single sample in a study of neoadjuvant nivolumab and ipilimumab in lung cancer. Some clones are missing from TCRdb's copy, which holds only in-frame ones; the method was immunoSEQ multiplex PCR. This repertoire shows some 43,000 clones, around nine tenths found once; its top ten account for about 3.5%. The input for sequencing was blood, taken before neoadjuvant nivolumab, alone or with ipilimumab. Receptor source: an adult with non-small cell lung cancer. Some clones in this sample may be carry-over from other donors' samples.

The gene calls are TRBV7-9 and TRBJ2-5; possible D gene TRBD2, 6 bases. The germline V gene encodes CDR1 SEHNR and CDR2 FQNEAQ (reference sequence). Trimming stripped 5 bases from V and 3 bases from J, with 10 bases between. The CDR3 sequence is 13 residues long. The DNA of the CDR3 is TGTGCCAGCAGCGAGGGACTGAAAGAGACCCAGTACTTC. Its translation is CASSEGLKETQYF.

This chain connects TRBV5-1 to TRBJ2-7; D is undetermined. V lost 0 bases and J lost 5, with 12 bases in between. The germline V gene encodes CDR1 SGHRS and CDR2 YFSETQ. This CDR3 comprises 14 residues. The CDR3: CASSLASSRDEQYF. Written as DNA, the CDR3 is TGCGCCAGCAGCTTGGCCTCGTCCCGGGACGAGCAGTACTTC.

The chain joins TRBV27 to TRBJ1-5; possibly TRBD1 for D (5 bases). V was cut by 4 bases and J by 4 bases, with 8 bases left in between. Germline V gene sequence: CDR1 MNHEY, CDR2 SMNVEV (reference sequence). The CDR3 contains 13 residues. Here the CDR3 reads CASSYQGNQPQHF. The CDR3 DNA follows: TGTGCCAGCAGTTATCAGGGAAATCAGCCCCAGCATTTT.

J is TRBJ2-1 and V is TRBV19; 12 bases fit TRBD2. Germline V gives CDR1 LNHDA, CDR2 SQIVND (reference sequence). The CDR3 has 16 amino acids. V lost 5 bases and J lost 9; bases outside the gene matches: 11. CDR3 coding DNA: TGTGCCAGTAGTCTGTCGACTAGCGGGAGACTGGGTGAGCAGTTCTTC. Its translation is CASSLSTSGRLGEQFF.

This chain joins TRBV7-9 and TRBJ2-5; tentative D call: TRBD1 (5 bases). The CDR3 loop spans 15 amino acids. The germline CDR1 and CDR2 sequences are SEHNR and FQNEAQ (reference sequence). V gave up 6 bases and J gave up 1 base, with 15 bases separating them. CDR3 nucleotides: TGTGCCAGCAGTCAAAGTATGACAGCCCAAGAGACCCAGTACTTC. This encodes CASSQSMTAQETQYF.

This sequence joins TRBV18 and TRBJ2-1; 7 bases line up with TRBD1. The CDR3 totals 16 residues. Germline CDR1 reads KGHSH; CDR2 reads LQKENI. After removal of 1 base from V and 9 bases from J, the junction contained 12 bases not matched to a gene. This CDR3 is CASSPRGGVDSGEQFF. CDR3 coding DNA: TGTGCCAGCTCACCACGAGGGGGCGTTGATTCGGGTGAGCAGTTCTTC.

This chain links TRBV4-3 with TRBJ2-3; possibly TRBD2 for D (6 bases). Germline-derived CDR1 and CDR2 are LGHNA and YSLEER. The CDR3 consists of 17 residues. The V gene lost 0 bases and the J gene lost 0 bases, with 13 bases spanning the gap. As DNA, the CDR3 is TGCGCCAGCAGCCAAGATCGGAGCGGGCTGAGCACAGATACGCAGTATTTT. Translation: CASSQDRSGLSTDTQYF.

The chain employs TRBV9 and TRBJ1-1; D remains unclear. The CDR3 has 13 amino acids. Germline-derived CDR1 and CDR2 are SGDLS and YYNGEE. Trimming left V 0 bases short and J 5 bases short, with 8 bases between. CDR3 nucleotides: TGTGCCAGCAGCGTAGGGGGAAGTACTGAAGCTTTCTTT. Encoded protein: CASSVGGSTEAFF.

V gene TRBV7-9 combines with J gene TRBJ1-1; TRBD1 is a possible D gene (5 bases). This CDR3 contains 15 residues. Between the trimmed V and J ends, which lost 4 bases and 4 bases, there was a span of 16 bases. Germline assignment: CDR1 SEHNR and CDR2 FQNEAQ (reference sequence). CDR3 region: CASSSRGVSATEAFF. CDR3 sequence (DNA): TGTGCCAGCAGCTCCAGAGGGGTGAGCGCCACTGAAGCTTTCTTT.

This chain links TRBV29-1 with TRBJ2-3; 7 bases are a match to TRBD2. The J segment lost 5 bases and the V segment lost 4 bases, leaving 15 bases of the junction unmatched. Germline V gene sequence: CDR1 SQVTM, CDR2 ANQGSEA. CDR3 size: 16 residues. For the CDR3, the DNA is TGCAGCGTTGGAAGTATGTGGGAGGGCGGCGGAGATACGCAGTATTTT. This gives the protein CSVGSMWEGGGDTQYF.